The 16 T cell receptor beta chains below come from one sample, sequenced in a study of T cell repertoires in ileal Crohn's disease. Time point reported: neoterminal ileum biopsy at postoperative endoscopy, about 6 months after surgery. TCRdb's copy holds only in-frame clones and misses some; the assay was immunoSEQ multiplex PCR. The table records approximately 12,000 clones, 78% of them present only once. The sample was ileal tissue. The receptors originated from an adult with Crohn's disease.

The chain carries TRBV6-1 and TRBJ2-1; 8 nucleotides line up with TRBD2. The trim removed 4 bases at V and 1 base at J, leaving 15 bases unmatched. CDR1 is MNHNS, CDR2 SASEGT, per germline. The CDR3 extends over 19 amino acids. CDR3: CASSGRPNIAGPSYNEQFF. The CDR3, as DNA: TGTGCCAGCAGTGGCCGACCGAACATAGCGGGGCCTTCCTACAATGAGCAGTTCTTC.

This chain joins TRBV19 and TRBJ2-6, with 8 bases lining up with TRBD1. CDR1 and CDR2 from the germline V gene are LNHDA and SQIVND (reference sequence). There are 19 residues in the CDR3. The junction had 11 bases not matched to a gene; V was cut back by 4 bases and J by 0 bases. DNA of the CDR3: TGTGCCAGTAGTACCCTCGGACAGGGCGGCCGCTCTGGGGCCAACGTCCTGACTTTC. It codes for CASSTLGQGGRSGANVLTF.

CDR3 amino acids: CASSDSPAGATDTQYF. The CDR3 region has the DNA TGTGCCAGCAGTGACTCGCCAGCGGGGGCCACAGATACGCAGTATTTT. The chain carries TRBV6-4 and TRBJ2-3, with 8 bases matching TRBD2. J lost 2 bases, V lost 0 bases, and 4 bases had no gene match. Germline CDR1 and CDR2: MRHNA and SNTAGT. CDR3 size: 16 residues.

This clone was seen only once. This chain uses TRBV7-9 with TRBJ2-1; TRBD2 aligns across 15 bases. The junction had 7 bases not matched to a gene; V was cut back by 3 bases and J by 10 bases. Germline CDR1 and CDR2: SEHNR and FQNEAQ (reference sequence). The CDR3 spans 16 residues. The CDR3 DNA reads TGTGCCAGCAGCTTTTCTCTCGGGACTAGCGGGGGGGAGCAGTTCTTC. It encodes CASSFSLGTSGGEQFF.

The CDR3 region is CASSPRDNNEQFF. For the CDR3, the DNA is TGTGCCAGCAGCCCGAGGGATAACAATGAGCAGTTCTTC. The rearrangement uses TRBV11-3 and TRBJ2-1; tentative D call: TRBD2 (5 bases). In germline, CDR1 is SGHNT, CDR2 YENEEA. The V end lost 5 bases, the J end lost 5 bases, and 10 bases lay between the germline ends. The CDR3 consists of 13 residues. The variable domain in full, completed from reference TRBV11-3 and TRBJ2-1, reads EAGVVQSPRYKIIEKKQPVAFWCNPISGHNTLYWYLQNLGQGPELLIRYENEEAVDDSQLPKDRFSAERLKGVDSTLKIQPAELGDSAVYLCASSPRDNNEQFFGPGTRLTVL.

The chain has TRBV7-8 and TRBJ2-2; the D gene is possibly TRBD2 (7 bases). Germline V gene lookup returns CDR1 SGHVS and CDR2 FQNEAQ. The CDR3 extends over 14 amino acids. The ends were cut back, 4 bases at V and 4 bases at J, with 10 bases in the middle. CDR3 bases: TGTGCCAGCAGCTCCGGGGGGCCCACCGGGGAGCTGTTTTTT. Its protein product is CASSSGGPTGELFF.

The genes are TRBV7-8 and TRBJ1-2, with 7 positions matching TRBD1. This CDR3 region has 15 residues. Germline-derived CDR1 and CDR2 are SGHVS and FQNEAQ. J lost 4 bases, V lost 5 bases, and 10 bases had no gene match. The CDR3 is CASSPWTGIGYGYTF. CDR3 bases: TGTGCCAGCAGCCCGTGGACAGGAATAGGCTATGGCTACACCTTC.

V and J are TRBV9 and TRBJ2-3, with D tentatively TRBD2 (6 bases). V was pared by 0 bases and J by 3 bases, with 11 bases between. CDR3 size: 15 residues. Germline V lookup: CDR1 SGDLS, CDR2 YYNGEE. This CDR3 is CASSVGEGTTDTQYF. CDR3 in DNA: TGTGCCAGCAGCGTAGGGGAAGGGACTACAGATACGCAGTATTTT.

This clone appeared a few times. The J gene is TRBJ1-2, the V gene TRBV27, with 7 bases lining up with TRBD1. CDR1 and CDR2 from the germline V gene are MNHEY and SMNVEV (reference sequence). Losses at the gene ends were 3 bases for V and 10 bases for J; bases not matched to a gene: 8. The length of the CDR3 is 13 residues. CDR3 DNA sequence: TGTGCCAGCAGTTTGTATAGGGACAGCCCCTACACCTTC. Encoded protein: CASSLYRDSPYTF.

The CDR3 is CASSVGTANSPLHF. CDR3 DNA sequence: TGTGCCAGCAGCGTGGGGACAGCTAATTCACCCCTCCACTTT. This chain joins TRBV9 and TRBJ1-6, with 7 bases that match TRBD1. Germline loops: CDR1 SGDLS, CDR2 YYNGEE. This CDR3 spans 14 amino acids. Trimming removed 2 bases from V and 6 bases from J; junction bases left unmatched: 2. Full variable domain (rest looked up from reference TRBV9 and TRBJ1-6): DSGVTQTPKHLITATGQRVTLRCSPRSGDLSVYWYQQSLDQGLQFLIQYYNGEERAKGNILERFSAQQFPDLHSELNLSSLELGDSALYFCASSVGTANSPLHFGNGTRLTVT.

The chain recombines TRBV6-1 with TRBJ2-7; 7 bases agree with TRBD2. The CDR3 contains 12 residues. CDR1 MNHNS and CDR2 SASEGT come from the germline V gene. V shed 10 bases, J shed 6 bases, and the junction held 9 bases outside the gene matches. The CDR3 spells CATGGGVGEQYF. The CDR3 DNA follows: TGTGCCACCGGGGGAGGGGTGGGCGAGCAGTACTTC.

The chain joins TRBV29-1 to TRBJ1-2; 9 bases match TRBD1. The CDR3 has 14 amino acids. CDR1 SQVTM and CDR2 ANQGSEA come from the germline V gene. V lost 4 bases, J lost 4 bases, and 7 bases stayed unmatched. This chain's CDR3 is CSVGRQGDGYGYTF. CDR3 sequence (DNA): TGCAGCGTTGGAAGACAGGGGGATGGCTATGGCTACACCTTC.

This clone was observed a few times. This chain links TRBV7-9 with TRBJ1-2; 7 nucleotides agree with TRBD1. V shed 7 bases and J 0 bases; nucleotides not matched to a gene: 8. This CDR3 has 15 residues. Germline CDR1 reads SEHNR; CDR2 reads FQNEAQ (reference sequence). CDR3 DNA sequence: TGTGCCAGCACCAACACAGGGACAGCTAACTATGGCTACACCTTC. Encoded protein: CASTNTGTANYGYTF. Together with reference TRBV7-9 and TRBJ1-2, the CDR3 gives the full variable domain: DTGVSQNPRHKITKRGQNVTFRCDPISEHNRLYWYRQTLGQGPEFLTYFQNEAQLEKSRLLSDRFSAERPKGSFSTLEIQRTEQGDSAMYLCASTNTGTANYGYTFGSGTRLTVV.

This clone came up once. The chain carries TRBV7-9 and TRBJ2-7, with no clear D. The CDR3 covers 12 residues. Germline V gives CDR1 SEHNR, CDR2 FQNEAQ (reference sequence). V lost 4 bases, J lost 4 bases, and 8 bases lay in between. The CDR3 sequence is CASSYPRYEQYF. The CDR3 DNA sequence: TGTGCCAGCAGCTATCCTAGGTACGAGCAGTACTTC.

This clone was seen once. V and J are TRBV19 and TRBJ2-3, with D perhaps matching TRBD2 (5 bases). Germline CDR1 reads LNHDA; CDR2 reads SQIVND (reference sequence). The germline V and J ends were trimmed by 3 bases and 2 bases, with 9 bases remaining between them. The CDR3 has 14 residues. CDR3 amino acids: CASSMARDTDTQYF. The CDR3, as DNA: TGTGCCAGTAGTATGGCCCGGGACACAGATACGCAGTATTTT.

V and J are TRBV2 and TRBJ1-4, with 11 bases lining up with TRBD1. The CDR3 runs to 16 residues. V shed 9 bases and J 4 bases; nucleotides not matched to a gene: 10. Germline V gives CDR1 SNHLY, CDR2 FYNNEI. The CDR3 here is CASSGQGEGGNEKLFF. In DNA form, the CDR3 reads TGTGCCAGTTCGGGACAGGGGGAAGGTGGTAATGAAAAACTGTTTTTT.